This is a list of T cell receptor beta chains from one sample in a study of response to subunit inactivated influenza vaccine. TCRdb fed the RT-PCR reads into MiXCR, producing one record per CDR3 protein. The repertoire holds about 190,000 distinct CDR3 sequences, with approximately 15% as singletons. Sequenced material: CD8+ T cells sorted from PBMCs, taken less than 6 days after vaccination. The receptors here all came from a man aged 45-60 years who received an inactivated influenza vaccine. Both conserved end residues are part of each CDR3. Fields, in order: J gene, V gene, clone size, CDR3 protein. Part of the rows lack a size; the others show once, few, many or a class for expanded clones.

TRBJ2-2	TRBV7-9	-	CASSLTTNTGELFF
TRBJ2-1	TRBV15	-	CATGPGLATNEQFF
TRBJ2-7	TRBV20-1	-	CSAGQGYEQYF
TRBJ2-7	TRBV12-3/TRBV12-4	few	CASSTGQGLNEQYF
TRBJ2-3	TRBV7-2	many	CASSHTRLAGDTDTQYF
TRBJ2-7	TRBV4-3	few	CASSQDSSGLGSYEQYF
TRBJ2-3	TRBV6-1	few	CASSESAGNTDTQYF
TRBJ2-3	TRBV24-1	many	CATSDLPQGAKDTQYF
TRBJ1-1	TRBV4-1	few	CASSQEGVYTEAFF
TRBJ2-1	TRBV6-2/TRBV6-3	many	CASSYSAGASYNEQFF
TRBJ2-5	TRBV5-1	few	CASSDAGSSGETQYF
TRBJ2-2	TRBV29-1	-	CSVPGADGELFF
TRBJ1-4	TRBV12-3/TRBV12-4	few	CASSFTPGSGTGPRLFF
TRBJ2-1	TRBV7-9	-	CASSLPDRGLYNEQFF
TRBJ1-1	TRBV4-2	few	CASSPDRGRHTEAFF
TRBJ2-5	TRBV20-1	few	CSAVRETQYF
TRBJ1-4	TRBV28	many	CASRADGEMGWDNEKLFF
TRBJ2-1	TRBV16	few	CASSQSAGNEQFF
TRBJ2-1	TRBV11-2	-	CASSLVTDEQFF
TRBJ2-1	TRBV19	-	CASSLGESVEQFF
TRBJ1-1	TRBV12-3/TRBV12-4	many	CASTSDFPAEAFF
TRBJ1-1	TRBV6-1	-	CASRLREYMNTEAFF
TRBJ1-2	TRBV7-9	-	CASSLGGALVDGYTF
TRBJ2-1	TRBV12-3/TRBV12-4	-	CASNWDGVYNEQFF
TRBJ2-1	TRBV4-1	-	CATMAGANEQFF
TRBJ1-6	TRBV7-2	-	CASSFGAGYNSPLHF
TRBJ2-7	TRBV7-2	few	CASSFGTTTYEQYF
TRBJ1-1	TRBV28	few	CASSFHSLNTEAFF
TRBJ2-1	TRBV10-2	few	CASSESLFYNEQFF
TRBJ2-3	TRBV10-3	-	CAITFSPSGSTDTQYF
TRBJ2-5	TRBV7-6	few	CASSFTGVQETQYF
TRBJ2-7	TRBV20-1	-	CSARDLNRVSYEQYF
TRBJ2-1	TRBV29-1	-	CSVEDRGGFAYNEQFF
TRBJ2-7	TRBV29-1	many	CSVLITRGMVEQYF
TRBJ1-2	TRBV10-3	few	CAIREDRHYGYTF
TRBJ1-5	TRBV15	few	CATSRETRNQPQHF
TRBJ2-7	TRBV5-1	-	CASSLVGTGGVGGSYEQYF
TRBJ2-7	TRBV6-5	few	CASSYSNGNIHEQYF
TRBJ2-7	TRBV28	-	CASRGLSYEQYF
TRBJ2-3	TRBV15	-	CATSRDKDTQYF
TRBJ2-3	TRBV29-1	-	CSVAPDGDTQYF
TRBJ2-5	TRBV25-1	-	CASSVPTGTGETQYF
TRBJ2-1	TRBV24-1	-	CATSDLLDEQFF
TRBJ2-2	TRBV12-3/TRBV12-4	-	CASSPAGANTGELFF
TRBJ1-1	TRBV20-1	few	CSARDNYKGGFTEAFF
TRBJ2-7	TRBV6-1	-	CASSQGWSYEQYF
TRBJ2-1	TRBV4-3	few	CASSQEGTYYNEQFF
TRBJ1-2	TRBV29-1	-	CSVEDHTGGLYGYTF
TRBJ2-3	TRBV11-2	-	CASSPRPGLAGGESTDTQYF
TRBJ2-1	TRBV11-2	few	CASSPTSGGHYNEQFF
TRBJ2-1	TRBV12-3/TRBV12-4	few	CASSSGQGVNEQFF
TRBJ2-1	TRBV6-2/TRBV6-3	-	CASSYARLAAYNEQFF
TRBJ1-2	TRBV19	many	CASSPLGNYGYTF